The 18 T cell receptor beta chains given below trace back to one sample, sequenced in a study of CD8+ T cells in alopecia areata. RNA extraction and reverse transcription yielded cDNA as sequencing template. Clones were read by immunoSEQ multiplex PCR, and TCRdb kept only the in-frame ones, dropping some. The table lists about 270,000 clones, roughly 60% of them singletons. The treatment is: oral pan-JAK inhibitor, 5-10 mg twice daily. The sequencing used CD4+ T cells sorted from blood, collected around week 54, from a patient treated with tofacitinib. The receptors here all came from a human donor with alopecia areata.

This chain links TRBV7-2 with TRBJ2-2, with D possibly being TRBD1 (5 bases). The CDR3 totals 14 residues. V lost 4 bases and J 1 base, leaving 7 bases between the germline ends. Germline V gene data show CDR1 as SGHTA and CDR2 as FQGNSA. CDR3 sequence (DNA): TGTGCCAGCAGCTACCAGGGGAACACCGGGGAGCTGTTTTTT. This codes for CASSYQGNTGELFF.

This clone showed up just once. Compared with germline, one end of the junction differs, possibly owing to a read error. The chain joins TRBV20-1 to TRBJ2-1; D gene ambiguous. From germline, CDR1 is DFQATT and CDR2 SNEGSKA (reference sequence). The CDR3 contains 11 residues. The chain's CDR3 is CSAREDNEQFF. CDR3 bases: TGCAGTGCCAGAGAGGACAATGAGCAGTTCTTC.

The V call is TRBV9, the J call TRBJ2-1; D call uncertain. Germline V gene data show CDR1 as SGDLS and CDR2 as YYNGEE. The germline V and J ends were trimmed by 1 base and 8 bases, with 16 bases remaining between them. There are 15 residues in the CDR3. CDR3 sequence reads: CASSVTGPSWDEQFF. The CDR3, as DNA: TGTGCCAGCAGCGTAACCGGGCCCAGCTGGGATGAGCAGTTCTTC.

The rearrangement uses TRBV5-6 and TRBJ2-1; the D gene could be TRBD1 or TRBD2 (5 bases each). The V gene's germline CDR1 is SGHDT and CDR2 YYEEEE. This CDR3 is 14 amino acids long. Trimming pared 2 bases from V and 2 bases from J, leaving 8 bases between. Written as DNA, the CDR3 is TGTGCCAGCAGCTTCCCGGGGCCCTACAATGAGCAGTTCTTC. Translation: CASSFPGPYNEQFF.

Only a few counts were recorded for this clone. Its ends do not fully match the called genes, so a read error is possible. V gene TRBV29-1 combines with J gene TRBJ1-4; D not resolved. This CDR3 comprises 13 residues. Germline V CDR1 and CDR2: SQVTM, ANQGSEA. The CDR3 protein is CSVKDKGGEKLFF. CDR3 DNA: TGCAGCGTTAAAGACAAGGGCGGAGAAAAACTGTTTTTT.

The chain employs TRBV10-3 and TRBJ2-6; TRBD1 matches at 9 bases. After removal of 4 bases from V and 1 base from J, the junction contained 8 bases not matched to a gene. This CDR3 spans 18 amino acids. Germline CDR1 ENHRY, CDR2 SYGVKD. For the CDR3, the DNA is TGTGCCATCAGTGGGGGACAGGGCCCATTGTCTGGGGCCAACGTCCTGACTTTC. Protein: CAISGGQGPLSGANVLTF.

V gene TRBV9 combines with J gene TRBJ1-5, with 8 positions matching TRBD1. This CDR3 is 14 amino acids long. Germline CDR1 is SGDLS and CDR2 is YYNGEE. V was clipped by 0 bases and J by 7 bases; unmatched bases: 3. The CDR3 DNA reads as TGTGCCAGCAGCGTAGGACAGGGGAGCCAGCCCCAGCATTTT. This codes for CASSVGQGSQPQHF.

This sequence joins TRBV7-2 and TRBJ2-4, with D perhaps given as TRBD1 or TRBD2 (5 bases each). V was shortened by 3 bases and J by 8 bases, with 14 bases between the two germline ends. This CDR3 has 14 residues. The germline CDR1 and CDR2 sequences are SGHTA and FQGNSA. In DNA, the CDR3 is TGTGCCAGCAGCTTTCAGGGTCTGGGGGACATTCAGTACTTC. Translating gives CASSFQGLGDIQYF.

Only a few counts were recorded for this clone. V usage is TRBV2 and J usage is TRBJ2-2; no firm D call. V was trimmed by 7 bases and J by 3 bases, leaving 6 bases between them. Germline CDR1 is SNHLY and CDR2 is FYNNEI. The CDR3 runs 12 residues. In DNA, the CDR3 is TGTGCCAGCAAGGAGTACACCGGGGAGCTGTTTTTT. Translated, it gives CASKEYTGELFF.

This chain connects TRBV29-1 to TRBJ1-5; 9 bases line up with TRBD1. Germline V gives CDR1 SQVTM, CDR2 ANQGSEA. With 4 bases clipped from V and 1 base from J, the junction kept 5 bases outside the gene matches. The CDR3 contains 15 residues. As DNA, the CDR3 is TGCAGCGTTGCCTCCACAGGGGGCAGCAATCAGCCCCAGCATTTT. This codes for CSVASTGGSNQPQHF.

J is TRBJ2-3 and V is TRBV20-1; D not certain. The CDR3 spans 11 residues. Trimming left V 8 bases short and J 3 bases short, with 9 bases between. Germline V gives CDR1 DFQATT, CDR2 SNEGSKA (reference sequence). The CDR3 DNA is TGCAGTCCGCACCAAACAGATACGCAGTATTTT. Its protein is CSPHQTDTQYF.

The chain has TRBV9 and TRBJ1-3; D not certain. Per germline, CDR1 SGDLS and CDR2 YYNGEE. This CDR3 is 18 amino acids long. V dropped 0 bases and J dropped 0 bases, with 16 bases sitting between them. In nucleotides, the CDR3 is TGTGCCAGCAGCGTAGACGTCTCCGGCTTCTCCTCTGGAAACACCATATATTTT. This codes for CASSVDVSGFSSGNTIYF.

There are a few counts of this clone. The V call is TRBV28, the J call TRBJ1-1; D ambiguous. The CDR3 has 14 amino acids. V dropped 4 bases and J dropped 4 bases, with 13 bases sitting between them. Germline V gene sequence: CDR1 MDHEN, CDR2 SYDVKM. CDR3 residues: CASSWSTTATEAFF. The CDR3 DNA is TGTGCCAGCAGTTGGAGTACCACAGCCACTGAAGCTTTCTTT.

V gene TRBV30 combines with J gene TRBJ2-1; D perhaps matches TRBD2 (7 bases). V shed 6 bases and J shed 3 bases, with 21 bases lying between them. In germline, CDR1 is GTSNPN, CDR2 SVGIG (reference sequence). This CDR3 has 16 residues. The CDR3 region is CACPGGPGGRYNEQFF. The DNA of the CDR3 is TGTGCCTGCCCCGGGGGCCCGGGGGGCCGCTACAATGAGCAGTTCTTC.

The rearrangement uses TRBV29-1 and TRBJ1-6; D is ambiguous. Germline V lookup: CDR1 SQVTM, CDR2 ANQGSEA. CDR3 length equals 13 residues. Trimming took off 3 bases at V and 6 bases at J, with 9 bases between the two ends. CDR3 loop: CSVEESANSPLHF. CDR3 DNA: TGCAGCGTTGAGGAGTCAGCTAATTCACCCCTCCACTTT.

CDR3 region: CASQPMTGVNTQYF. CDR3 DNA sequence: TGTGCCAGCCAACCAATGACAGGGGTAAATACGCAGTATTTT. The chain recombines TRBV25-1 with TRBJ2-3, with TRBD1 matching over 8 bases. The CDR3 contains 14 residues. The V gene end was trimmed by 8 bases and the J gene end by 7 bases; junction bases not matched to a gene: 11. In germline, CDR1 is MGHDK, CDR2 SYGVNS.

The chain has TRBV7-9 and TRBJ2-7; 7 bases align to TRBD2. Germline V gene sequence: CDR1 SEHNR, CDR2 FQNEAQ (reference sequence). The CDR3 consists of 14 residues. After removal of 3 bases from V and 1 base from J, the junction contained 3 bases not matched to a gene. Here the CDR3 reads CASSFGLDSYEQYF. Here the CDR3 DNA reads TGTGCCAGCAGCTTCGGACTAGATTCCTACGAGCAGTACTTC. The variable domain in full, completed from reference TRBV7-9 and TRBJ2-7, reads DTGVSQNPRHKITKRGQNVTFRCDPISEHNRLYWYRQTLGQGPEFLTYFQNEAQLEKSRLLSDRFSAERPKGSFSTLEIQRTEQGDSAMYLCASSFGLDSYEQYFGPGTRLTVT.

This clone was recorded a few times. CDR3 nucleotides: TGTGCCATCAGTGGTAAGCAGGGCGTCTCCTACGAGCAGTACTTC. Translated, it gives CAISGKQGVSYEQYF. The rearrangement links TRBV10-3 to TRBJ2-7; possibly TRBD1 for D (5 bases). CDR1 is ENHRY, CDR2 SYGVKD, per germline. The CDR3 sequence is 15 residues long. Trimming cost V 4 bases and J 0 bases, with 13 bases left between them.